This passage covers 21 T cell receptor beta chains from one sample sequenced in a study of T cell responses to AZD1222 COVID-19 vaccine. Repertoires were generated with immunoSEQ multiplex PCR, while TCRdb's copy carries only in-frame clones and drops some. The sample lists more than 95,000 clones, 88% occurring once. Sequencing was performed on peripheral blood, taken on day 0 of AZD1222 vaccination. The source is an adult in good health.

The gene calls are TRBV7-9 and TRBJ2-7; a possible D gene is TRBD1 (6 bases). The ends were cut back, 1 base at V and 4 bases at J, with 14 bases in the middle. CDR3 size: 15 residues. In germline, CDR1 is SEHNR, CDR2 FQNEAQ (reference sequence). This chain's CDR3 is CASSLVPGDTYEQYF. In DNA, the CDR3 is TGTGCCAGCAGCTTAGTGCCAGGGGACACTTACGAGCAGTACTTC.

This chain connects TRBV5-1 to TRBJ1-5; 7 nucleotides match TRBD1. The V gene end was trimmed by 0 bases and the J gene end by 3 bases; junction bases not matched to a gene: 6. Germline loops: CDR1 SGHRS, CDR2 YFSETQ. The CDR3 is 16 amino acids. The CDR3 coding sequence is TGCGCCAGCAGCTTGGGGGCAGGGGGTATCAATCAGCCCCAGCATTTT. It translates to CASSLGAGGINQPQHF.

This clone occurred many times. The rearrangement links TRBV18 to TRBJ2-3; 8 nucleotides match TRBD2. The ends lost 6 bases at V and 6 bases at J; junction bases unmatched: 11. Germline-derived CDR1 and CDR2 are KGHSH and LQKENI. The CDR3 loop spans 15 amino acids. CDR3 DNA sequence: TGTGCCAGCTCGCCGACTAGCGTAGAAGTGGATACGCAGTATTTT. Protein: CASSPTSVEVDTQYF.

The rearrangement uses TRBV19 and TRBJ2-3, with 7 bases lining up with TRBD1. The CDR3 runs to 15 residues. In germline, CDR1 is LNHDA, CDR2 SQIVND (reference sequence). J was trimmed by 0 bases and V by 3 bases; bases with no gene match: 3. CDR3 coding DNA: TGTGCCAGTAGTATGGCACAGGGGAGCACAGATACGCAGTATTTT. Translation: CASSMAQGSTDTQYF.

V is TRBV15 and J is TRBJ1-4, with D uncertain. Trimming removed 4 bases from V and 0 bases from J, with 3 bases in between. Germline lookup yields CDR1 LNHNV and CDR2 YYDKDF (reference sequence). This CDR3 region has 13 residues. The CDR3 DNA reads TGTGCCACCAGCACGGCAACTAATGAAAAACTGTTTTTT. Its translation is CATSTATNEKLFF.

J is TRBJ2-7 and V is TRBV9; 12 bases match TRBD1. Germline V gene sequence: CDR1 SGDLS, CDR2 YYNGEE. CDR3 size: 17 residues. V shed 4 bases, J shed 0 bases, and the junction held 8 bases outside the gene matches. CDR3 sequence (DNA): TGTGCCAGCAGCCCCCGGGACAGGGGGCCCGGCTCCTACGAGCAGTACTTC. It translates to CASSPRDRGPGSYEQYF.

This rearrangement joins TRBV18 to TRBJ2-1, with a possible D match to TRBD2 (6 bases). The CDR3 length is 14 residues. From germline, CDR1 is KGHSH and CDR2 LQKENI. Between the trimmed V and J ends, which lost 3 bases and 10 bases, there was a span of 16 bases. The DNA of the CDR3 is TGTGCCAGCTCACCCCCAGGACTCGCGGGGGAGCAGTTCTTC. Translated, it gives CASSPPGLAGEQFF.

The rearrangement joins TRBV5-1 to TRBJ2-2; 11 bases are shared with TRBD2. Germline values: CDR1 SGHRS, CDR2 YFSETQ. The CDR3 contains 16 residues. The trim removed 3 bases at V and 4 bases at J, leaving 5 bases unmatched. The CDR3 DNA sequence: TGCGCCAGCAGCTCCTTAGCGGGAGGGGGCACCGGGGAGCTGTTTTTT. Translated, it gives CASSSLAGGGTGELFF.

V and J are TRBV21-1 and TRBJ2-7; the DNA was not used to check the table's D call, TRBD1. TRBV21-1 is an annotated pseudogene. The CDR3 spans 23 residues. The CDR3 sequence is CASSNPFENWGQGRRGRSYEQYF. The CDR3 region has the DNA TGTGCCAGCAGCAACCCCTTCGAAAACTGGGGACAGGGGAGGAGGGGTCGGTCCTACGAGCAGTACTTC.

This rearrangement joins TRBV27 to TRBJ1-1, with D perhaps matching TRBD1 (6 bases). The CDR3 totals 16 residues. V was clipped by 6 bases and J by 1 base, with 18 bases between them. Germline loops: CDR1 MNHEY, CDR2 SMNVEV (reference sequence). The CDR3 sequence: CASRQTTGGSNTEAFF. Written as DNA, the CDR3 is TGTGCCAGCAGGCAGACGACGGGGGGCTCGAACACTGAAGCTTTCTTT.

The rearrangement uses TRBV6-2 or TRBV6-3 and TRBJ2-7; D perhaps matches TRBD2 (5 bases). The germline CDR1 and CDR2 sequences are MNHEY and SVGEGT. This CDR3 contains 14 residues. V dropped 5 bases and J dropped 0 bases, with 11 bases sitting between them. This CDR3 reads CASSRPGTSYEQYF. For the CDR3, the DNA is TGTGCCAGCAGTCGCCCGGGAACCTCCTACGAGCAGTACTTC.

This clone was seen only once. The rearrangement joins TRBV9 to TRBJ2-3; D is unclear. Trimming shortened V by 0 bases and J by 2 bases, and 16 bases separated the two germline ends. There are 17 residues in the CDR3. CDR1 is SGDLS and CDR2 is YYNGEE in the germline V gene. CDR3 sequence: CASSVGSLDWVTDTQYF. The CDR3 DNA reads TGTGCCAGCAGCGTAGGATCCCTAGATTGGGTCACAGATACGCAGTATTTT.

This chain joins TRBV28 and TRBJ1-5; 11 nucleotides line up with TRBD1. The CDR3 is made up of 17 amino acids. V lost 6 bases and J lost 5; bases outside the gene matches: 12. Per the germline V gene, CDR1 is MDHEN and CDR2 is SYDVKM. The CDR3 region has the DNA TGTGCCAGCAGCCCTATCGGGGACAGGGGGGGACATCAGCCCCAGCATTTT. This sequence encodes CASSPIGDRGGHQPQHF. Complete variable domain (other parts from reference TRBV28 and TRBJ1-5): DVKVTQSSRYLVKRTGEKVFLECVQDMDHENMFWYRQDPGLGLRLIYFSYDVKMKEKGDIPEGYSVSREKKERFSLILESASTNQTSMYLCASSPIGDRGGHQPQHFGDGTRLSIL.

In this sample, this clone turned up once. The chain combines TRBV5-5 with TRBJ1-2; D perhaps matches TRBD1 (5 bases). Trimming shortened V by 1 base and J by 6 bases, and 13 bases separated the two germline ends. Per the germline V gene, CDR1 is SGHKS and CDR2 is YYEKEE (reference sequence). This CDR3 is built from 14 residues. CDR3 protein: CASSLSGVVNGYTF. CDR3 DNA: TGTGCCAGCAGCTTGTCGGGGGTGGTCAATGGCTACACCTTC.

This clone was observed once. The V gene is TRBV6-4, the J gene TRBJ1-1, with D unresolved. CDR1 is MRHNA, CDR2 SNTAGT, per germline. The CDR3 is 13 amino acids. V was cut by 4 bases and J by 1 base, with 7 bases left in between. The CDR3 loop reads CASSVEKNTEAFF. CDR3 sequence (DNA): TGTGCCAGCAGTGTTGAGAAGAACACTGAAGCTTTCTTT.

This chain joins TRBV5-1 and TRBJ2-7, with TRBD1 as a possible D gene (5 bases). Looked up from germline, CDR1 is SGHRS and CDR2 is YFSETQ. V lost 0 bases and J 1 base, leaving 8 bases between the germline ends. The CDR3 is 14 residues long. CDR3 loop: CASSLVPGSYEQYF. The CDR3 DNA follows: TGCGCCAGCAGCTTGGTGCCAGGGTCCTACGAGCAGTACTTC.

V usage is TRBV10-2 and J usage is TRBJ2-7, with D perhaps TRBD1 (5 bases). Trimming stripped 7 bases from V and 1 base from J, with 11 bases between. This CDR3 spans 13 amino acids. Germline lookup yields CDR1 WSHSY and CDR2 SAAADI. CDR3 in amino acids: CASTTTASYEQYF. CDR3 bases: TGCGCCAGCACCACGACAGCTTCCTACGAGCAGTACTTC.

In this sample, this clone turned up a few times. The chain combines TRBV5-1 with TRBJ1-3; 9 bases are shared with TRBD1. Germline V gene lookup returns CDR1 SGHRS and CDR2 YFSETQ. CDR3 length: 15 amino acids. V shed 0 bases and J 4 bases; nucleotides not matched to a gene: 2. CDR3 in DNA: TGCGCCAGCAGCTTGGGGGACAGGGTAGGAAACACCATATATTTT. Translated, it gives CASSLGDRVGNTIYF.

This clone was seen a few times. The V gene is TRBV2, the J gene TRBJ1-2; no firm D call. The V and J ends lost 1 base and 2 bases respectively, with 5 bases between them. CDR1 and CDR2 from the germline V gene are SNHLY and FYNNEI. The CDR3 contains 13 residues. DNA for the CDR3: TGTGCCAGCAGTGAAGACTTCAACTATGGCTACACCTTC. Its protein is CASSEDFNYGYTF. The full variable domain, with the rest looked up from reference TRBV2 and TRBJ1-2, is EPEVTQTPSHQVTQMGQEVILRCVPISNHLYFYWYRQILGQKVEFLVSFYNNEISEKSEIFDDQFSVERPDGSNFTLKIRSTKLEDSAMYFCASSEDFNYGYTFGSGTRLTVV.

The chain joins TRBV3-1 (or the pseudogene TRBV3-2) to TRBJ2-3; TRBD2 aligns across 14 bases. The CDR3 is made up of 18 amino acids. Germline V CDR1 and CDR2: LGHDT, YNNKEL (reference sequence). J was trimmed by 0 bases and V by 4 bases; bases with no gene match: 6. This CDR3 is CASSRRTSGRPSTDTQYF. The CDR3, as DNA: TGTGCCAGCAGCCGCCGGACTAGCGGGAGGCCAAGCACAGATACGCAGTATTTT.

The chain joins TRBV7-9 to TRBJ1-3; TRBD1 is a possible D gene (5 bases). Trimming removed 3 bases at V and 0 bases at J, with 9 bases between. The length of the CDR3 is 15 residues. The V gene's germline CDR1 is SEHNR and CDR2 FQNEAQ (reference sequence). This chain's CDR3 is CASSFGASSGNTIYF. CDR3 DNA: TGTGCCAGCAGCTTTGGGGCGAGCTCTGGAAACACCATATATTTT.